This T cell receptor (beta chain) was recovered during a study of PD-L1 blockade in urothelial cancer. Overall study: The researchers analyzed blood 3 weeks (second dose) and 6 weeks after treatment start. Across blood samples, T cells had a median count of approximately 130,000.

Sample contribution per patient ranged from 1 to 8, covering pretreatment and on-treatment. Germline V gene data show CDR1 as SQVTM and CDR2 as ANQGSEA. The CDR3 runs to 13 residues. Trimming cost V 7 bases and J 3 bases; bases outside gene matches: 5. Some clones are missing from TCRdb's copy, which holds only in-frame ones; the method was immunoSEQ multiplex PCR. The sample contains 50,000 or so clones, 82% of which appear only once. The sample in question was PBMCs, obtained around atezolizumab (anti-PD-L1) treatment. This chain uses TRBV29-1 with TRBJ2-3, with 9 bases fitting TRBD1. The TCR sequence derives from a man aged 70 or older with urothelial cancer. CDR3 sequence reads: CSATGGTTDTQYF. Written as DNA, the CDR3 is TGCAGCGCTACAGGGGGCACAACAGATACGCAGTATTTT.